The 5 T cell receptor beta chains in this list originate from one sample, sequenced in a study of cytomegalovirus exposure and HLA in healthy donors. Primers included in the PCR were 60 Vbeta and 13 Jbeta primers. The protocol was immunoSEQ multiplex PCR, while the TCRdb copy is restricted to in-frame clones and leaves out a portion. The sample table includes roughly 51,000 clones. Sequenced material: PBMCs. The source of these receptors is a male donor in good health and CMV-seropositive.

The gene calls are TRBV9 and TRBJ1-3; 8 positions match TRBD1. V gave up 4 bases and J gave up 0 bases; unmatched junction bases: 6. The length of the CDR3 is 16 residues. Germline CDR1 reads SGDLS; CDR2 reads YYNGEE. Here the CDR3 DNA reads TGTGCCAGCAGCCCAGGGGGCTTCTACTCTGGAAACACCATATATTTT. It yields the protein CASSPGGFYSGNTIYF.

This chain connects TRBV6-5 to TRBJ1-2; 8 nucleotides agree with TRBD1. Germline CDR1 reads MNHEY; CDR2 reads SVGAGI. V was clipped by 6 bases and J by 4 bases; unmatched bases: 7. The CDR3 covers 14 residues. Here the CDR3 DNA reads TGTGCCAGCAGGGCCCCCACAGGGGGCTATGGCTACACCTTC. It codes for CASRAPTGGYGYTF.

The rearrangement uses TRBV7-8 and TRBJ1-1; D unclear. The CDR3 consists of 14 residues. V was trimmed by 1 base and J by 4 bases, leaving 10 bases between them. CDR1 and CDR2 (germline): SGHVS, FQNEAQ. CDR3 loop: CASSLVARGTEAFF. The CDR3 nucleotides are TGTGCCAGCAGCTTAGTGGCCCGGGGCACTGAAGCTTTCTTT.

This chain links TRBV6-5 with TRBJ1-3, with TRBD1 matching 9 bases. The CDR3 spans 16 residues. V lost 3 bases and J lost 2; bases outside the gene matches: 5. Germline CDR1 reads MNHEY; CDR2 reads SVGAGI. The CDR3 here is CASSYSGTGTGNTIYF. The CDR3 nucleotides are TGTGCCAGCAGTTATTCCGGGACAGGGACTGGAAACACCATATATTTT.

The chain is built from TRBV9 and TRBJ2-4; 7 bases map to TRBD1. J gave up 5 bases and V 5 bases, and 4 bases lay outside the gene matches. CDR3 length: 13 residues. Germline lookup yields CDR1 SGDLS and CDR2 YYNGEE. The CDR3 nucleotides read TGTGCCAGCAGTCTTACAGGGGAAAACATTCAGTACTTC. Its protein product is CASSLTGENIQYF. Together with reference TRBV9 and TRBJ2-4, the CDR3 gives the full variable domain: DSGVTQTPKHLITATGQRVTLRCSPRSGDLSVYWYQQSLDQGLQFLIQYYNGEERAKGNILERFSAQQFPDLHSELNLSSLELGDSALYFCASSLTGENIQYFGAGTRLSVL.